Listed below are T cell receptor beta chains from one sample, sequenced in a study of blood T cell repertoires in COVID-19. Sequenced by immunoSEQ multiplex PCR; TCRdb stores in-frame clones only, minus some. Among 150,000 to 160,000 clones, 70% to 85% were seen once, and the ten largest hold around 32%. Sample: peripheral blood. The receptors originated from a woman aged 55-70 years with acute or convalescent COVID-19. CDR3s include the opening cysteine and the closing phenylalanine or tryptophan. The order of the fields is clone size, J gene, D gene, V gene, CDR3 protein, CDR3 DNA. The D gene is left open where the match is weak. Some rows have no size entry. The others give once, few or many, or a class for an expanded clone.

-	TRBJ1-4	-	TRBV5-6	CASSSDSNEKLFF	TGTGCCAGCAGCTCCGACAGTAATGAAAAACTGTTTTTT
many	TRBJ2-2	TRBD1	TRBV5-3	CARSSRTGRRHTGELFF	TGTGCCAGAAGCTCCCGGACAGGGCGACGTCACACCGGGGAGCTGTTTTTT
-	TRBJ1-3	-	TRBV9	CASSPRGGIGNTIYF	TGTGCCAGCAGCCCGCGTGGGGGGATAGGAAACACCATATATTTT
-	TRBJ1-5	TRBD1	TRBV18	CASSPATGEQPQHF	TGTGCCAGCTCACCGGCGACAGGGGAACAGCCCCAGCATTTT
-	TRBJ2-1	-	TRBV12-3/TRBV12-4	CASSYTGNEQFF	TGTGCCAGCAGCTACACAGGGAATGAGCAGTTCTTC
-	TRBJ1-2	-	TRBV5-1	CASSLFSGSNYGYTF	TGCGCCAGCAGCTTGTTTTCCGGTTCTAACTATGGCTACACCTTC
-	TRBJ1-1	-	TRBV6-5	CASSPTDTEAFF	TGTGCCAGCAGTCCGACAGACACTGAAGCTTTCTTT
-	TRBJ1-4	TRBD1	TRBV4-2	CASSQVKGANNEKLFF	TGTGCCAGCAGCCAGGTGAAGGGGGCAAATAATGAAAAACTGTTTTTT
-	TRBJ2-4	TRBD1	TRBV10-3	CAINGTGGYWGAKNIQYF	TGTGCCATCAATGGGACAGGGGGCTATTGGGGAGCCAAAAACATTCAGTACTTC
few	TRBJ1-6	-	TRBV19	CASPTVGGPLHF	TGTGCCAGTCCGACCGTGGGGGGGCCCCTCCACTTT
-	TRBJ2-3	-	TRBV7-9	CASGTGSTDTQYF	TGTGCCAGCGGAACAGGCAGCACAGATACGCAGTATTTT
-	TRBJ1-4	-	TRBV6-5	CASRDDLDEKLFF	TGTGCCAGCCGGGATGATTTAGATGAAAAACTGTTTTTT
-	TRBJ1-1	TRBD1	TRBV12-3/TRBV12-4	CASRPGQNGEAFF	TGTGCCAGCAGACCGGGACAGAATGGCGAAGCTTTCTTT
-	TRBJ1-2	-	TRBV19	CASKGRGQEGYTF	TGTGCCAGTAAGGGCAGGGGCCAAGAGGGCTACACCTTC
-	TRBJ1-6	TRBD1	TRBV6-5	CASSLHDRVGSPLHF	TGTGCCAGCAGTTTGCATGACAGGGTGGGCTCACCCCTCCACTTT
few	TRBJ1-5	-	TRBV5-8	CASSLSGTQNQPQHF	TGTGCCAGCAGTCTATCCGGGACACAGAATCAGCCCCAGCATTTT
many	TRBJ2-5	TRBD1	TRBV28	CASSPPDRGWETQYF	TGTGCCAGCAGTCCTCCCGACAGGGGGTGGGAGACCCAGTACTTC
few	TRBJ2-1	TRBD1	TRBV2	CASFPGQTYNEQFF	TGTGCCAGCTTTCCGGGACAGACTTACAATGAGCAGTTCTTC
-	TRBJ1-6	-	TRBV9	CASSLSTTYNSPLHF	TGTGCCAGCAGCCTATCGACAACCTATAATTCACCCCTCCACTTT
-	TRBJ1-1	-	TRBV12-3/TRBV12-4	CASRPYSSEAFF	TGTGCCAGCAGGCCCTACAGCTCTGAAGCTTTCTTT
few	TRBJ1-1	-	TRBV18	CASSPGRLDTEAFF	TGTGCCAGCTCACCGGGCCGATTGGACACTGAAGCTTTCTTT
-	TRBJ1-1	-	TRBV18	CASSTQGSMNTEAFF	TGTGCCAGTTCCACCCAGGGGTCCATGAACACTGAAGCTTTCTTT
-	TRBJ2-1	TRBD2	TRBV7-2	CASSFQGAGEEQFF	TGTGCCAGCAGCTTTCAAGGAGCGGGGGAAGAGCAGTTCTTC
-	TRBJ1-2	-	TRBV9	CASSVVVANYGYTF	TGTGCCAGCAGCGTAGTCGTCGCTAACTATGGCTACACCTTC
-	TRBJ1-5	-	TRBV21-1	CASSSRFSETGTGNSNQPQHF	TGTGCCAGCAGCAGCCGGTTCTCTGAAACCGGGACAGGCAATAGCAATCAGCCCCAGCATTTT
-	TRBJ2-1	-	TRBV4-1	CASRGLGGNEQFF	TGCGCCAGCAGGGGACTTGGGGGCAATGAGCAGTTCTTC
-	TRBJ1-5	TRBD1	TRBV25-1	CASSEQGEGNQPQHF	TGTGCCAGCAGTGAACAGGGGGAAGGGAATCAGCCCCAGCATTTT
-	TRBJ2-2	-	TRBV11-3	CASSLAVQGGGELFF	TGTGCCAGCAGCTTAGCTGTACAGGGCGGCGGGGAGCTGTTTTTT
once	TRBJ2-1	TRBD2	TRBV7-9	CASSRTSGGNNEQFF	TGTGCCAGCAGCCGGACTAGCGGGGGAAACAATGAGCAGTTCTTC
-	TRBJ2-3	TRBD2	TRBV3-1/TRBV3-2	CASSQLLGLAGGPPGTDTQYF	TGTGCCAGCAGCCAATTACTGGGACTAGCGGGGGGACCGCCGGGCACAGATACGCAGTATTTT
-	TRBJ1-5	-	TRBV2	CASSETGSSNQPQHF	TGTGCCAGCAGTGAGACGGGGAGCAGCAATCAGCCCCAGCATTTT
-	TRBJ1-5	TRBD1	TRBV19	CASTGQGPFGNQPQHF	TGTGCCAGTACGGGACAGGGACCCTTCGGCAATCAGCCCCAGCATTTT
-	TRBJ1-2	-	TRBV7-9	CASSLRTANYGYTF	TGTGCCAGCAGCCTACGGACAGCTAACTATGGCTACACCTTC
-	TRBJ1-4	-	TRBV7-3	CASSLGPQEKLFF	TGTGCCAGCAGCTTAGGGCCACAGGAAAAACTGTTTTTT
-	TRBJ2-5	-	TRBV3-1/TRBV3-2	CASSQTRGRETQYF	TGTGCCAGCAGCCAAACCAGGGGCAGAGAGACCCAGTACTTC
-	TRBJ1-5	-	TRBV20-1	CSASSGGYSNQPQHF	TGCAGTGCTAGTTCGGGGGGTTATAGCAATCAGCCCCAGCATTTT
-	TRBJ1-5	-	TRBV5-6	CASSLAAGVNQPQHF	TGTGCCAGCAGCTTGGCAGCAGGGGTCAATCAGCCCCAGCATTTT
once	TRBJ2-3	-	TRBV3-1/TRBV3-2	CASSQFEVGTDTQYF	TGTGCCAGCAGCCAGTTCGAGGTTGGCACAGATACGCAGTATTTT
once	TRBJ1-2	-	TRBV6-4	CASSPDRGNYGYTF	TGTGCCAGCAGCCCGGACAGAGGGAACTATGGCTACACCTTC
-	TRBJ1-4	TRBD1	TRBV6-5	CASRRDRTNEKLFF	TGTGCCAGCAGGAGGGACAGAACTAATGAAAAACTGTTTTTT
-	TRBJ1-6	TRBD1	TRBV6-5	CASREGQGRTALHF	TGTGCCAGCAGAGAGGGACAGGGTCGGACGGCCCTCCACTTT
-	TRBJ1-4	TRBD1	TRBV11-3	CASSWPGQGGESNEKLFF	TGTGCCAGCAGCTGGCCCGGACAGGGTGGAGAATCTAATGAAAAACTGTTTTTT
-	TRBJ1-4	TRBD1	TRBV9	CASKGQGTEKLFF	TGTGCCAGCAAGGGACAGGGTACTGAAAAACTGTTTTTT
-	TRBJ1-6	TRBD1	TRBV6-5	CASRRGDRGNSPLHF	TGTGCCAGCAGGAGAGGGGACAGGGGTAATTCACCCCTCCACTTT
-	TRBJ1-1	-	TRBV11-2	CASSLVRDTEAFF	TGTGCCAGCAGCTTAGTCCGGGACACTGAAGCTTTCTTT
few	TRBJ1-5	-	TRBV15	CATSSGQHNQPQHF	TGTGCCACCAGCAGCGGACAGCACAATCAGCCCCAGCATTTT
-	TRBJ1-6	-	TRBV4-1	CASSQEFSSRAPLHF	TGCGCCAGCAGCCAAGAGTTTTCGTCGCGGGCACCCCTCCACTTT
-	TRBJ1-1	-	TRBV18	CASSPYRDTRSDTEAFF	TGTGCCAGCTCACCATACCGGGACACTCGAAGCGATACTGAAGCTTTCTTT
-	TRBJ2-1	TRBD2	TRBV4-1	CASSQGGGTSGGVEQFF	TGCGCCAGCAGCCAAGGAGGCGGGACTAGCGGGGGGGTTGAGCAGTTCTTC
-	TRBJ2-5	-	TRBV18	CASSEGTGETQYF	TGTGCCAGCTCGGAGGGTACTGGGGAGACCCAGTACTTC
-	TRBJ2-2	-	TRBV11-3	CASSLTPNTGELFF	TGTGCCAGCAGCCTCACACCGAACACCGGGGAGCTGTTTTTT
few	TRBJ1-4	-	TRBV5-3	CARSDTGGQQPPNEKLFF	TGTGCCAGAAGCGATACCGGAGGCCAACAGCCCCCTAATGAAAAACTGTTTTTT
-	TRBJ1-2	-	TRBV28	CATSQRGYTF	TGTGCCACCTCCCAGCGGGGCTACACCTTC
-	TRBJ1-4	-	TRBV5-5	CASSLYSGATNEKLFF	TGTGCCAGCAGCTTGTATTCAGGGGCAACTAATGAAAAACTGTTTTTT